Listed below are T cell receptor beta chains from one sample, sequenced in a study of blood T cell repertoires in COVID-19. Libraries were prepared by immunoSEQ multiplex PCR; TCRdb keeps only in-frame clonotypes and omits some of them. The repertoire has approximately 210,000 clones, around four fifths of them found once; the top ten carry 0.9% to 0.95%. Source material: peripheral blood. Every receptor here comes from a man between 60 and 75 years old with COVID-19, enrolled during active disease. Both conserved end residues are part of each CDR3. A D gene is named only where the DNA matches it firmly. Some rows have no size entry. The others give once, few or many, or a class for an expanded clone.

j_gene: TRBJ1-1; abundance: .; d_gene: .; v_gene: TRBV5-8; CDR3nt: TGTGCCAGCAGCTTAGGTCGGGGATCCACTGAAGCTTTCTTT; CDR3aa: CASSLGRGSTEAFF
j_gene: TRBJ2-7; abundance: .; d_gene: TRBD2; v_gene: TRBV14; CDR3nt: TGTGCCAGCAGCCTCACTAGCGGGAGTTACAACGAGCAGTACTTC; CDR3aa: CASSLTSGSYNEQYF
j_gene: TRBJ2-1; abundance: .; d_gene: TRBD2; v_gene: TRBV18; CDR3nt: TGTGCCAGCTTCCCCGGGGAGGGGATAGAGCAGTTCTTC; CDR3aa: CASFPGEGIEQFF
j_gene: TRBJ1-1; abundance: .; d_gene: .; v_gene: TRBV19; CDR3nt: TGTGCCAGTAGTATTGGGGGGGTACAGACTGAAGCTTTCTTT; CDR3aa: CASSIGGVQTEAFF
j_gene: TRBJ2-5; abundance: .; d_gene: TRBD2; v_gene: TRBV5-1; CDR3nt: TGCGCCAGCAGACTTATTGGAGCGGGAGGGCCCCAAGAGACCCAGTACTTC; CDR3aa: CASRLIGAGGPQETQYF
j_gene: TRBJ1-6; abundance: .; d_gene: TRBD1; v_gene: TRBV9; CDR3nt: TGTGCCAGCAGCGTAGACCCCAGGGGGGCTGTATGGTCACCCCTCCACTTT; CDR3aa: CASSVDPRGAVWSPLHF
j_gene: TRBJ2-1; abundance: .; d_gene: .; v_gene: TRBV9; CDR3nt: TGTGCCAGCAGCGTAGTAACGAGAGGGATCAATGAGCAGTTCTTC; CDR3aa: CASSVVTRGINEQFF
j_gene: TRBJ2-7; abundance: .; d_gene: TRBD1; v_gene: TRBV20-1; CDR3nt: TGCAGTGCTAGTCCGGGACAGGGAACTTACGAGCAGTACTTC; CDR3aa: CSASPGQGTYEQYF
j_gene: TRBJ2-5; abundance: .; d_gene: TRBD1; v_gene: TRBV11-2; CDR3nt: TGTGCCAGCAGCCTAACCGGGACAGGGGCAAGGGAGACCCAGTACTTC; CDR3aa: CASSLTGTGARETQYF
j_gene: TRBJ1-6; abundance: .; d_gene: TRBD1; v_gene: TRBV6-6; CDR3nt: TGTGCCAGCAATACGGGACAGCGGAGTTCACCCCTCCACTTT; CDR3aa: CASNTGQRSSPLHF
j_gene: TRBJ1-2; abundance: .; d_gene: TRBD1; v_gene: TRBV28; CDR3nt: TGTGCCAGCAAGTCGCCCCAGGGGGCGGACTATGGCTACACCTTC; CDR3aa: CASKSPQGADYGYTF
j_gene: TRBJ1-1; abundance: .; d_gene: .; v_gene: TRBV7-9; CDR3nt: TGTGCCACAAGAGGCGTGAACACTGAAGCTTTCTTT; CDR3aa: CATRGVNTEAFF
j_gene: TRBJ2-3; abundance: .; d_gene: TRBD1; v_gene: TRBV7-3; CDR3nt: TGTGCCAGCAGCTTGACAGGGAGCACAGATACGCAGTATTTT; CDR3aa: CASSLTGSTDTQYF
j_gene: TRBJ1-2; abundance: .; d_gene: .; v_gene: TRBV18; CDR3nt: TGTGCCAGCTCACCACCCAGGGGAAGCGTTAACTATGGCTACACCTTC; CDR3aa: CASSPPRGSVNYGYTF
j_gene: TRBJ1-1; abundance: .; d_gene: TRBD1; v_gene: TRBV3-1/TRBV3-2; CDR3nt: TGTGCCAGCAGCCAATCGACAGGGACTGAAGCTTTCTTT; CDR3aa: CASSQSTGTEAFF
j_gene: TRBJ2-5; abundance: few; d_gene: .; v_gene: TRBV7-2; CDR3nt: TGTGCCAGCAGCTTAGGACCCGCGGGGCTGGAGACCCAGTACTTC; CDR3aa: CASSLGPAGLETQYF
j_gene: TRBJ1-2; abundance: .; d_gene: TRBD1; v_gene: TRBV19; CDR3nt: TGTGCCAGTAGTCTGAGGACAGGGGATGGCTACACCTTC; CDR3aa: CASSLRTGDGYTF
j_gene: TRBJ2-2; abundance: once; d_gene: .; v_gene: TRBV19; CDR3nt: TGTGCCAGTAGTATCACCAGGGCGAACACCGGGGAGCTGTTTTTT; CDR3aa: CASSITRANTGELFF
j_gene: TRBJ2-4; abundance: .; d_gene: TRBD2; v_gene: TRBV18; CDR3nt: TGTGCCAGCTCACCGGCTAGCGGGATAGGAAACATTCAGTACTTC; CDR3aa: CASSPASGIGNIQYF